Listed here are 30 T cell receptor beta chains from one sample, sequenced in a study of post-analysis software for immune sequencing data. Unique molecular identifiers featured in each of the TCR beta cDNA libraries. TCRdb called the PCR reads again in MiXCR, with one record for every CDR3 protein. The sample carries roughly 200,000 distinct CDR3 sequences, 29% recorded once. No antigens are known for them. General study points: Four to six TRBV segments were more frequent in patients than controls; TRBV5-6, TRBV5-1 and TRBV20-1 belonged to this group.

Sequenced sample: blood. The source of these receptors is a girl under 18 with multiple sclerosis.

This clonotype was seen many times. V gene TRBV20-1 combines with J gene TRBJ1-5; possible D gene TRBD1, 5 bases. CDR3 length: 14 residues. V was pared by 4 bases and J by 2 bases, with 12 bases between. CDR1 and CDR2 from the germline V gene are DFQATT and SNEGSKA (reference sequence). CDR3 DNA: TGCAGTGCTATCGGGGCTACAGGCAATCAGCCCCAGCATTTT. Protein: CSAIGATGNQPQHF.

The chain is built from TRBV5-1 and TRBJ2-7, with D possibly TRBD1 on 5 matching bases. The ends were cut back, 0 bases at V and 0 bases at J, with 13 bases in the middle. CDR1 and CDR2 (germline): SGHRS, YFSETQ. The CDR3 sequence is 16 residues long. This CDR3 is CASSLDPDSPSYEQYF. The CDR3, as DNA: TGCGCCAGCAGCTTGGACCCTGACAGCCCCTCCTACGAGCAGTACTTC.

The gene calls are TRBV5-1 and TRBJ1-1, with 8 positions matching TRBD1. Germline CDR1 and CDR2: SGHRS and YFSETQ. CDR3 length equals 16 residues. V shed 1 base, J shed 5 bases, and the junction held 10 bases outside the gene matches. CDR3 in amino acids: CASSLYSRGQNTEAFF. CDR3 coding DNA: TGCGCCAGCAGCTTGTACTCCAGGGGGCAAAATACTGAAGCTTTCTTT.

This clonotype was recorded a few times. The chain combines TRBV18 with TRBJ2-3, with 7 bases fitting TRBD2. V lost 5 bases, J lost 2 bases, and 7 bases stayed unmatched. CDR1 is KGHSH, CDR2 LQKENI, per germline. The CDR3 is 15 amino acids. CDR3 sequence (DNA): TGTGCCAGCTCATTTTCCCTAGCGGACACAGATACGCAGTATTTT. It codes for CASSFSLADTDTQYF.

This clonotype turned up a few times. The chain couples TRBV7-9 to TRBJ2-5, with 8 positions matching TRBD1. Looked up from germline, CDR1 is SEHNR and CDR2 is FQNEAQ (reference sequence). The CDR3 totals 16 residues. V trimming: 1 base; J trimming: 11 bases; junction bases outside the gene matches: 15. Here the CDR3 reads CASSLENRGRLNEQYF. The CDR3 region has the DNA TGTGCCAGCAGCTTAGAAAACAGGGGGAGGTTGAATGAGCAGTACTTC.

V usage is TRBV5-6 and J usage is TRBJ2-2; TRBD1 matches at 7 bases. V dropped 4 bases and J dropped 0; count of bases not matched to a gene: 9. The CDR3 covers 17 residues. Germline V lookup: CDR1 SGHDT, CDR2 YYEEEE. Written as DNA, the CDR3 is TGTGCCAGCAGCCGCAAAGCCCAGGGGGCGAACACCGGGGAGCTGTTTTTT. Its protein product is CASSRKAQGANTGELFF.

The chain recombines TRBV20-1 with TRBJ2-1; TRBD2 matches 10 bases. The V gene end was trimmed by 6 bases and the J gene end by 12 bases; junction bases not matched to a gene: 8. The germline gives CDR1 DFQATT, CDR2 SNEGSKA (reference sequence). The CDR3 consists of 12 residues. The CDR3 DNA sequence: TGCAGTGCAGCGGGAGGGGGTAGTGGGCAGTTCTTC. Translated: CSAAGGGSGQFF.

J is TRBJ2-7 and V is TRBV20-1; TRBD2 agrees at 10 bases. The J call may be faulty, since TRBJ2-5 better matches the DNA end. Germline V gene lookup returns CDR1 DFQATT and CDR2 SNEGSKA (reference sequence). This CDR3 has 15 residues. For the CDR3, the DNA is TGCAGTGCTAGAGATCCAGCGGGAGGGATGGAGACCCAGTACTTC. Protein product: CSARDPAGGMETQYF.

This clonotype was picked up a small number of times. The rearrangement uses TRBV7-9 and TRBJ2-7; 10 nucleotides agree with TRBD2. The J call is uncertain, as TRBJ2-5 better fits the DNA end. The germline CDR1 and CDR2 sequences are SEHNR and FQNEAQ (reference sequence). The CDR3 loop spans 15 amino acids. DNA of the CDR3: TGTGCCAGCAGCCCTAATCTAGCGGGAGAGGAGACCCAGTACTTC. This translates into CASSPNLAGEETQYF.

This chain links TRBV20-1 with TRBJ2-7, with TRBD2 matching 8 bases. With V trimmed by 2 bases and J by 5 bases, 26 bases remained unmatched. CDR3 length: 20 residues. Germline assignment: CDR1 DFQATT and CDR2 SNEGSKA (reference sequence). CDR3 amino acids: CSARRPGGLDSGTRGDEQYF. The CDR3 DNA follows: TGCAGTGCTAGAAGGCCCGGCGGACTAGACTCCGGGACTAGAGGAGACGAGCAGTACTTC.

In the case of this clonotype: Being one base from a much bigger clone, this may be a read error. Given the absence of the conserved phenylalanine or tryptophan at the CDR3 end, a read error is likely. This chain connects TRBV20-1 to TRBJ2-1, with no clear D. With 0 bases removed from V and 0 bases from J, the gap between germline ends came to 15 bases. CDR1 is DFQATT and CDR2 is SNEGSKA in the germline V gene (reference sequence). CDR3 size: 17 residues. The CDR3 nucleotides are TGCAGTGCTAGAGATCCGATGGGGTACCGCTCCTACAATGAGCAGTTCTCC. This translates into CSARDPMGYRSYNEQFS.

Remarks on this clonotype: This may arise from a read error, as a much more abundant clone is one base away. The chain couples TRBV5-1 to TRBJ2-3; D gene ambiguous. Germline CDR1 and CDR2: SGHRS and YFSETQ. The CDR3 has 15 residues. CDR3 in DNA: TGCGCCAGCAGCTTTTACAAACGACTCCCAGATACGCGGTATTTT. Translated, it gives CASSFYKRLPDTRYF.

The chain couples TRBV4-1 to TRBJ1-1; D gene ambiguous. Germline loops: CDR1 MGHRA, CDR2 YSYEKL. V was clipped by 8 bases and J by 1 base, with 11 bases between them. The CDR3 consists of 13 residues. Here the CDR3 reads CASGFRQNTEAFF. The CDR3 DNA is TGCGCCAGCGGCTTTCGGCAGAACACTGAAGCTTTCTTT.

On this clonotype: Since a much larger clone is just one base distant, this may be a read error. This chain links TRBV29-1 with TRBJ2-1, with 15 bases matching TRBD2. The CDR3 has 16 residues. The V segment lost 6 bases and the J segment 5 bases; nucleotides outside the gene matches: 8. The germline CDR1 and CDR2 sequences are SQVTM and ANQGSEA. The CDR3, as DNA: TGCAGCGTAGCCCCGGGGACTAGCGGGGGGAACAATGAGCAGTTCTTC. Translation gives CSVAPGTSGGNNEQFF.

This CDR3 is CASSLPGSLYEQYF. The CDR3 coding sequence is TGTGCCAGCAGCCTCCCCGGGTCACTCTACGAGCAGTACTTC. The V call is TRBV3-1, the J call TRBJ2-7; no firm D call. Trimming removed 4 bases at V and 3 bases at J, with 13 bases between. The CDR3 runs 14 residues. Germline V gives CDR1 LGHDT, CDR2 YNNKEL (reference sequence).

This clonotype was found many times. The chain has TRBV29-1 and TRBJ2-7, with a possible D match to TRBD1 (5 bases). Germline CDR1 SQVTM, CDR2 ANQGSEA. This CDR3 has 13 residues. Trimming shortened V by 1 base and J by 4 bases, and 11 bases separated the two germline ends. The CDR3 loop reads CSVEADTDYEQYF. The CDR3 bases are TGCAGCGTTGAAGCGGACACCGATTACGAGCAGTACTTC.

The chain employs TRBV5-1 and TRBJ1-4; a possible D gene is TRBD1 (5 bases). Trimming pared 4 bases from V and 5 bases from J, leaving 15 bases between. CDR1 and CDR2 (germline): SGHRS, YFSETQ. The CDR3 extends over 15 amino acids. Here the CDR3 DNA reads TGCGCCAGCAGCCCAGGAGGGACGGACAATGAAAAACTGTTTTTT. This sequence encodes CASSPGGTDNEKLFF.

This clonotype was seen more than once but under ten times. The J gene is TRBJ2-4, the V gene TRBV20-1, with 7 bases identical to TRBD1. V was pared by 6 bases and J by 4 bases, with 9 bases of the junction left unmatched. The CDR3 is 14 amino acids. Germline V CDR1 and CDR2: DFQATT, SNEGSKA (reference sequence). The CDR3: CSALQGSGKNIQYF. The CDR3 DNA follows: TGCAGTGCCCTACAGGGGTCAGGGAAAAACATTCAGTACTTC.

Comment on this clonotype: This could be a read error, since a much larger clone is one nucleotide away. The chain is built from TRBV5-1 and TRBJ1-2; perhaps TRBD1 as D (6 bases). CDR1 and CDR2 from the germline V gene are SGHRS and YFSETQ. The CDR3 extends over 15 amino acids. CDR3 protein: CVSSPTGLRGYGYTF. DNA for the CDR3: TGCGTCAGCAGCCCGACAGGCCTCCGAGGATATGGCTACACCTTC.

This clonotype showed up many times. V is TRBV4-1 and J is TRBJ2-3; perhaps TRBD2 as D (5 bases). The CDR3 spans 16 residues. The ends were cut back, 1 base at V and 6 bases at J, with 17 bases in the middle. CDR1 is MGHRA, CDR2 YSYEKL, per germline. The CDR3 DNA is TGCGCCAGCAGCCAAGGTCCGGGAACGTTAGCTGATACGCAGTATTTT. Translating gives CASSQGPGTLADTQYF.

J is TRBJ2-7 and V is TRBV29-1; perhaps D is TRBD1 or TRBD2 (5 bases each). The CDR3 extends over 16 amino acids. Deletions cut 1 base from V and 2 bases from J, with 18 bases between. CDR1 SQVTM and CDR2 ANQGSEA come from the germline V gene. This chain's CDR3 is CSVEGVPRDGAYEQYF. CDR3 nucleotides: TGCAGCGTTGAAGGGGTGCCCCGGGACGGAGCCTACGAGCAGTACTTC.

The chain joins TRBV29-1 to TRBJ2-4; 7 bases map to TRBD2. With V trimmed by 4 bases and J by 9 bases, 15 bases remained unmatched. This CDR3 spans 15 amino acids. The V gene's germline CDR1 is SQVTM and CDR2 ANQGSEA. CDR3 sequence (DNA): TGCAGCGTTGGGAGCGGGGCAGGGCCCAGTGCCATTCAGTACTTC. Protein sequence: CSVGSGAGPSAIQYF.

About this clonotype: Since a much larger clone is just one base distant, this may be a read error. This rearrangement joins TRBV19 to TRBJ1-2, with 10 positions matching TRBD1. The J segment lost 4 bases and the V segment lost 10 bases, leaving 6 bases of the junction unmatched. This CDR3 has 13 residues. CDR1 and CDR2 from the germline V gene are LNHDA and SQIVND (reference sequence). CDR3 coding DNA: TGTGCCACTCAGACAGGGGGCAGCTATGGCTACACCTTC. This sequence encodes CATQTGGSYGYTF.

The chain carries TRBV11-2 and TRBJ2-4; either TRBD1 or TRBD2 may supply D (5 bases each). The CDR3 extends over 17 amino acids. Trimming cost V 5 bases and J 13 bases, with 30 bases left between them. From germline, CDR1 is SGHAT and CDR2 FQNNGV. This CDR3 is CASSRSAGSSFYYGQYF. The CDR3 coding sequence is TGTGCCAGCAGCAGATCGGCAGGGAGCTCCTTCTACTACGGGCAGTACTTC.

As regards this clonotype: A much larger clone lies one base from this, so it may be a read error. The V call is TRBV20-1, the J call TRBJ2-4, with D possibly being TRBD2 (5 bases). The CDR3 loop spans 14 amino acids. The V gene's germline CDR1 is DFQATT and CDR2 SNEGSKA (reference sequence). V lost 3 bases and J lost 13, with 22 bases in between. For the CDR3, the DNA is TGCAGTGCTAGGAACCCCTCTGGGCTGGAGGAGCAGTACTTC. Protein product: CSARNPSGLEEQYF.

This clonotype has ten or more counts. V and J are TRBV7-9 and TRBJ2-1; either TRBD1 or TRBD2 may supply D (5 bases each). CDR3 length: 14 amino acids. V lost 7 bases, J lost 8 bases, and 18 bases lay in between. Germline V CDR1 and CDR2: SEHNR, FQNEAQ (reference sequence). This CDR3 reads CASTTGTEKYEQFF. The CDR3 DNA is TGTGCCAGCACGACCGGGACGGAGAAGTATGAGCAGTTCTTC.

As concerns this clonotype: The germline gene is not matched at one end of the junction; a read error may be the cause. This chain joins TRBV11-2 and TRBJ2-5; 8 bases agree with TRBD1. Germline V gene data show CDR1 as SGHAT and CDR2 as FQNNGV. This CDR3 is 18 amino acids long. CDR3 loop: CTSSLALRQGFPKETQYF. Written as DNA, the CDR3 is TGTACCAGCAGCTTAGCTCTTCGACAGGGGTTTCCTAAAGAGACCCAGTACTTC. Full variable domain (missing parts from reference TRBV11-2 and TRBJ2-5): EAGVAQSPRYKIIEKRQSVAFWCNPISGHATLYWYQQILGQGPKLLIQFQNNGVVDDSQLPKDRFSAERLKGVDSTLKIQPAKLEDSAVYLCTSSLALRQGFPKETQYFGPGTRLLVL.

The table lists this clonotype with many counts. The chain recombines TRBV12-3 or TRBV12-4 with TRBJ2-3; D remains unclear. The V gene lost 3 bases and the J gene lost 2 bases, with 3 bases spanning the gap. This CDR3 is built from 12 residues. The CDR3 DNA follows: TGTGCCAGCAGTTTCTACACAGATACGCAGTATTTT. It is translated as CASSFYTDTQYF.

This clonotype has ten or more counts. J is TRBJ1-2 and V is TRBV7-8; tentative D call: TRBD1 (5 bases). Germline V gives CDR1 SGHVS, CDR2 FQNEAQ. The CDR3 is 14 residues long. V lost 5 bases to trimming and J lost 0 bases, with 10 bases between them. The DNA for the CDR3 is TGTGCCAGCAGCCATGGGGGGACTAACTATGGCTACACCTTC. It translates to CASSHGGTNYGYTF.

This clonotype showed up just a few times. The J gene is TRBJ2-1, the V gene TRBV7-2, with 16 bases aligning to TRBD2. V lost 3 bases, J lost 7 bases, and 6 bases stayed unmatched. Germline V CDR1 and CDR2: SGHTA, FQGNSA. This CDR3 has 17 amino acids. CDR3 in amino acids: CASSLRGLAGGRNEQFF. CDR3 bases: TGTGCCAGCAGCTTGAGGGGACTAGCGGGGGGGCGGAATGAGCAGTTCTTC.